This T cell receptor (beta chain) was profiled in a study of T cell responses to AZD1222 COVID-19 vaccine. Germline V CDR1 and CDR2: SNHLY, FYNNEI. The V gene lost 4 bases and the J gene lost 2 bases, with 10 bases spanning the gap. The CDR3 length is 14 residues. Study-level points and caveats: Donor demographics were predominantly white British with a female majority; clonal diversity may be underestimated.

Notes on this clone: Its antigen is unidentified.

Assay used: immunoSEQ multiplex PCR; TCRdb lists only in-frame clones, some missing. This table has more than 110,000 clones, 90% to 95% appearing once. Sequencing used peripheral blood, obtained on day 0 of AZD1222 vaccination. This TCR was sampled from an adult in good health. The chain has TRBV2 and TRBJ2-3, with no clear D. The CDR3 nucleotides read TGTGCCAGCAGTGTCCGGGCATCCACAGATACGCAGTATTTT. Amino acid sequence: CASSVRASTDTQYF. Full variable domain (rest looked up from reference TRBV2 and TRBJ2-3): EPEVTQTPSHQVTQMGQEVILRCVPISNHLYFYWYRQILGQKVEFLVSFYNNEISEKSEIFDDQFSVERPDGSNFTLKIRSTKLEDSAMYFCASSVRASTDTQYFGPGTRLTVL.